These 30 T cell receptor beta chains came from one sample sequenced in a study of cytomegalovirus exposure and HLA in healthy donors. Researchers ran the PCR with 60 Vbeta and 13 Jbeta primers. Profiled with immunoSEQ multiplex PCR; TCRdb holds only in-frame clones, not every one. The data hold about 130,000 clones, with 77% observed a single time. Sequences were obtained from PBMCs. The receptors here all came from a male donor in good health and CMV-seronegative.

Here the CDR3 DNA reads TGCAGCGCTGGGGGGACAGGGTCCCAAGAGACCCAGTACTTC. The encoded protein is CSAGGTGSQETQYF. The chain combines TRBV29-1 with TRBJ2-5; TRBD1 aligns across 9 bases. The germline V gene has CDR1 SQVTM and CDR2 ANQGSEA. The V gene end was trimmed by 7 bases and the J gene end by 1 base; junction bases not matched to a gene: 7. The CDR3 length is 14 residues.

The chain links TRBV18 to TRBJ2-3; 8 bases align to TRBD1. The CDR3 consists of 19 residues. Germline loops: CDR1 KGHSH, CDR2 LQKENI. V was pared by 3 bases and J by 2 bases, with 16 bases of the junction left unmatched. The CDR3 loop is CASSPTTGVLPDPTDTQYF. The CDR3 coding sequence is TGTGCCAGCTCACCGACGACAGGGGTGTTACCAGACCCCACAGATACGCAGTATTTT.

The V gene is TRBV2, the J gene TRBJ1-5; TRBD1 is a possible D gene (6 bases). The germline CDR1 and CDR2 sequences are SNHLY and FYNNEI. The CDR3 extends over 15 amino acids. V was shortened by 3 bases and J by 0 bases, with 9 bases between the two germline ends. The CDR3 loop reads CASSDGTNSNQPQHF. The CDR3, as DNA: TGTGCCAGCAGTGACGGGACAAATAGCAATCAGCCCCAGCATTTT.

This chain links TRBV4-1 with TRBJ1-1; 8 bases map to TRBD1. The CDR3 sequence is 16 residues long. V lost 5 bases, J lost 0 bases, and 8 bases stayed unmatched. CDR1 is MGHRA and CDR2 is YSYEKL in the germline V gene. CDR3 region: CASSDVDRGMNTEAFF. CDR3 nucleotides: TGCGCCAGCAGCGACGTTGACAGGGGCATGAACACTGAAGCTTTCTTT.

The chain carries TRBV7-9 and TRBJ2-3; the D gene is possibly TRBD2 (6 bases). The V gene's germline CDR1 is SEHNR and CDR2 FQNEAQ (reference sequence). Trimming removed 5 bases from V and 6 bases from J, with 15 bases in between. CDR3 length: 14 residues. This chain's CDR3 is CASSPTSFPDTQYF. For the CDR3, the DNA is TGTGCCAGCAGCCCAACTAGCTTTCCCGATACGCAGTATTTT.

The CDR3 reads CASSAGTGGGYEQYF. DNA for the CDR3: TGTGCCAGTAGTGCCGGGACAGGGGGCGGTTACGAGCAGTACTTC. This chain connects TRBV19 to TRBJ2-7, with 12 nucleotides matching TRBD1. The ends lost 5 bases at V and 4 bases at J; junction bases unmatched: 6. CDR1 and CDR2 from the germline V gene are LNHDA and SQIVND (reference sequence). This CDR3 region has 15 residues.

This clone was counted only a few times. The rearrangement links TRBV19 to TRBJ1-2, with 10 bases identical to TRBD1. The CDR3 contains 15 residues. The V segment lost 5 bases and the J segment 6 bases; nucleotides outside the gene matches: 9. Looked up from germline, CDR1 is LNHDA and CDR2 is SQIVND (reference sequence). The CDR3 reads CASSRTGGELNGYTF. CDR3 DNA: TGTGCCAGTAGTCGGACAGGGGGTGAGCTTAATGGCTACACCTTC.

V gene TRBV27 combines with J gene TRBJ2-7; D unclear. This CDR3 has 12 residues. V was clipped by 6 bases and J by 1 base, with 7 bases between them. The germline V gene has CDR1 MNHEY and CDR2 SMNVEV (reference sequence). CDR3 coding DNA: TGTGCCAGCAGATCTACGTCCTACGAGCAGTACTTC. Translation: CASRSTSYEQYF.

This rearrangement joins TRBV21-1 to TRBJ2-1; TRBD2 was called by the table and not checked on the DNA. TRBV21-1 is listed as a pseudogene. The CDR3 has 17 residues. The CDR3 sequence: CASSDGTSGSSYNEQFF. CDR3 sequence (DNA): TGTGCCAGCAGCGACGGGACTAGCGGGAGTTCCTACAATGAGCAGTTCTTC.

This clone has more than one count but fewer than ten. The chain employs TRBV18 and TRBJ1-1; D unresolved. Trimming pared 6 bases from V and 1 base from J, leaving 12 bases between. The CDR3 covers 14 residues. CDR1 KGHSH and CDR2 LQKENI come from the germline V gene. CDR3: CASSRSNGNTEAFF. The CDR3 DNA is TGTGCCAGCTCCCGGTCTAACGGGAACACTGAAGCTTTCTTT.

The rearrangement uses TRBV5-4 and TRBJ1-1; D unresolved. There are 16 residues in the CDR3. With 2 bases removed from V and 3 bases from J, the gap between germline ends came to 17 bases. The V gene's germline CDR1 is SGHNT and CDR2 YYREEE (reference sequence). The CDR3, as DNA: TGTGCCAGCAGCTTAGCCAGGTCTAAGGGAGACACTGAAGCTTTCTTT. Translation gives CASSLARSKGDTEAFF.

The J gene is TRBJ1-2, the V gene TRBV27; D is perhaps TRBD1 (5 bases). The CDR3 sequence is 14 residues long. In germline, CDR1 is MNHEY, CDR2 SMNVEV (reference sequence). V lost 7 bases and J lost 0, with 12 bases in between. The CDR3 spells CASTHWGSNYGYTF. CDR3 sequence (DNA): TGTGCCAGCACCCACTGGGGCTCTAACTATGGCTACACCTTC.

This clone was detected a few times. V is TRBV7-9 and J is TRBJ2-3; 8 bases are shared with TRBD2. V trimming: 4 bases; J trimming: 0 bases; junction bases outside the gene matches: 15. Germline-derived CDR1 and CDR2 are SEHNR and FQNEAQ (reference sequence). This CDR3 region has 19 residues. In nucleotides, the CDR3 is TGTGCCAGCAGCTCTTTCTCCTCGGGAGGGCCCGCTAGCACAGATACGCAGTATTTT. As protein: CASSSFSSGGPASTDTQYF.

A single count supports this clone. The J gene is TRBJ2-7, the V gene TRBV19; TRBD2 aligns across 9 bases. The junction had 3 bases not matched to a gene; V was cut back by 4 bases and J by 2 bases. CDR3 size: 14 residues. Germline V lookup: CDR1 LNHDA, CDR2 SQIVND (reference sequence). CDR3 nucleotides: TGTGCCAGTAGTAGGGCTAGCGGGACCTACGAGCAGTACTTC. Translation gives CASSRASGTYEQYF.

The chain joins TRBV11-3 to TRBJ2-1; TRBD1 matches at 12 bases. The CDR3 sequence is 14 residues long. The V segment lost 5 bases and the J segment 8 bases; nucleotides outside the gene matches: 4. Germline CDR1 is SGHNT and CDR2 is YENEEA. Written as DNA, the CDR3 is TGTGCCAGCAGCCCGGGACAGGGGGCCTATGAGCAGTTCTTC. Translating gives CASSPGQGAYEQFF.

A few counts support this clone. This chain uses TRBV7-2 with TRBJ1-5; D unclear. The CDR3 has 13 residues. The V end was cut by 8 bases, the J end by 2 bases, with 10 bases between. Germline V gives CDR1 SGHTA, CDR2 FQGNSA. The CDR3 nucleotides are TGTGCCAGCGGTTTCCCGGGCAATCAGCCCCAGCATTTT. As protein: CASGFPGNQPQHF.

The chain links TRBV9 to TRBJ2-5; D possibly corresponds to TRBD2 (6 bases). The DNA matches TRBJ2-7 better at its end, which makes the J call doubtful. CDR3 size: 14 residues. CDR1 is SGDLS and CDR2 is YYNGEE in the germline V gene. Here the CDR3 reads CASSAGLDQYEQYF. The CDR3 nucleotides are TGTGCCAGCAGCGCGGGACTTGATCAATACGAGCAGTACTTC.

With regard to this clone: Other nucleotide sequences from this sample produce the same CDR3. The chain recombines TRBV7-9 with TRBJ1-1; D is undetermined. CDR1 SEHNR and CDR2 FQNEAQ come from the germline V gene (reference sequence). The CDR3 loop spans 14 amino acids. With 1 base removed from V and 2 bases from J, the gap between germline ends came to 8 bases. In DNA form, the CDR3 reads TGTGCCAGCAGCTTAGGACGGGGAAACACTGAAGCTTTCTTT. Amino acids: CASSLGRGNTEAFF.

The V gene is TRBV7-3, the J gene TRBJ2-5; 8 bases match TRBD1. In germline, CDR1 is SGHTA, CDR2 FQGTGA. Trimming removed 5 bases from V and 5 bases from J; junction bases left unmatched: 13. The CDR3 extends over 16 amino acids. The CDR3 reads CASSGGTGIAGETQYF. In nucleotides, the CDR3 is TGTGCCAGCAGCGGAGGGACAGGCATTGCGGGGGAGACCCAGTACTTC.

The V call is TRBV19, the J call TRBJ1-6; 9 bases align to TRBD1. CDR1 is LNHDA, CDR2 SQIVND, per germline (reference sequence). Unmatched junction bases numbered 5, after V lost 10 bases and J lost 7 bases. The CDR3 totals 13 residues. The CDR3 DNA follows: TGTGCCATTCCGGGACAGGGCAATTCACCCCTCCACTTT. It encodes CAIPGQGNSPLHF.

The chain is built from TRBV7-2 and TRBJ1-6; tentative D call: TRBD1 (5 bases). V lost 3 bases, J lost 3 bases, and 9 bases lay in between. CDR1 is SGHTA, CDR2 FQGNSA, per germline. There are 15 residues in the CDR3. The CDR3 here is CASSFAQGYNSPLHF. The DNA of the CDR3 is TGTGCCAGCAGCTTCGCGCAGGGCTATAATTCACCCCTCCACTTT.

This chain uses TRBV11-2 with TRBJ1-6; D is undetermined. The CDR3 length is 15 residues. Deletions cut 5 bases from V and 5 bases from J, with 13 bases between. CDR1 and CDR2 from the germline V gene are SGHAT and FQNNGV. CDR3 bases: TGTGCCAGCAGCCCCTCCGACGCGGATAATTCACCCCTCCACTTT. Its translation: CASSPSDADNSPLHF.

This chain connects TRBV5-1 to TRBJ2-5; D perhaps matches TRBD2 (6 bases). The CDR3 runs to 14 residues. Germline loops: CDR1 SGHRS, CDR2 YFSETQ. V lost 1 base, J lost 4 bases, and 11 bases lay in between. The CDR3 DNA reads TGCGCCAGCAGCTTGATCGGGAGTCCAGAGACCCAGTACTTC. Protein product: CASSLIGSPETQYF.

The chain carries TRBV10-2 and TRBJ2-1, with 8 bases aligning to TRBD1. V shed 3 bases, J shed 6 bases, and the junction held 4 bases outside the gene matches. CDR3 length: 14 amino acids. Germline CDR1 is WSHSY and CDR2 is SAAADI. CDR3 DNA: TGCGCCAGCAGTGACAGGGGGCTCCTCAATGAGCAGTTCTTC. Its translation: CASSDRGLLNEQFF.

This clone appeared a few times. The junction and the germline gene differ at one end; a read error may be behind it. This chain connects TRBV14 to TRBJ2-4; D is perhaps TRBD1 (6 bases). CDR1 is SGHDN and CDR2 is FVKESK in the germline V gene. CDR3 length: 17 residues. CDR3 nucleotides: TGTGCCAGCAGCCAAGGGCGTGGCAGGGGAGCCAAAAACAGTCAGTACTTC. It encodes CASSQGRGRGAKNSQYF. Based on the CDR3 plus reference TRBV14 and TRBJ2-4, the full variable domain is EAGVTQFPSHSVIEKGQTVTLRCDPISGHDNLYWYRRVMGKEIKFLLHFVKESKQDESGMPNNRFLAERTGGTYSTLKVQPAELEDSGVYFCASSQGRGRGAKNSQYFGAGTRLSVL.

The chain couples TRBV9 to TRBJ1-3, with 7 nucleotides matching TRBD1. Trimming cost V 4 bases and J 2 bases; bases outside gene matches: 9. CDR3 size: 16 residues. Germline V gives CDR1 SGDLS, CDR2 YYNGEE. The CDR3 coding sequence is TGTGCCAGCAGCACCCTCAGGGGGAATACTGGAAACACCATATATTTT. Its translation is CASSTLRGNTGNTIYF.

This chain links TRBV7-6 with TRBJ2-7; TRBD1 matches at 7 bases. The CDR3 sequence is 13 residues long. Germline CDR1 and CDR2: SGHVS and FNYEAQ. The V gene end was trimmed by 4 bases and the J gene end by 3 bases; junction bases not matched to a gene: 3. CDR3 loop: CASSSYRGYEQYF. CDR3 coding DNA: TGTGCCAGCAGCTCCTACAGGGGCTACGAGCAGTACTTC.

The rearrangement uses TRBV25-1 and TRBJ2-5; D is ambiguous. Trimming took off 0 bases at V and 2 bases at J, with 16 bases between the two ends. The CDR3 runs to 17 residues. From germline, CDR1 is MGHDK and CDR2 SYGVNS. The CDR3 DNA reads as TGTGCCAGCAGTGAATACGGTATGAGGTGGTGGCAAGAGACCCAGTACTTC. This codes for CASSEYGMRWWQETQYF.

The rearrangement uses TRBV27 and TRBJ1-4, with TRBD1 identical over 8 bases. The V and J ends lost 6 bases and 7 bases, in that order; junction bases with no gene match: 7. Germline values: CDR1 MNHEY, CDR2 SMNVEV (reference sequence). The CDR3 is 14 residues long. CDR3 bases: TGTGCCAGCAGACTACAGGGGGTTGGTGAAAAACTGTTTTTT. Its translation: CASRLQGVGEKLFF.

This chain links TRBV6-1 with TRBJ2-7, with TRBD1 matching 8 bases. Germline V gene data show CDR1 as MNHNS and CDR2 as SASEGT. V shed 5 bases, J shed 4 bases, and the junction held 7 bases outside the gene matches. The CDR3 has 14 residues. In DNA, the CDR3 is TGTGCCAGCAGTTTGACAGGGGCCCCTTACGAGCAGTACTTC. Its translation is CASSLTGAPYEQYF.